Included here is one TCR beta chain sequence, with context. Its antigen is currently unknown. The CDR3 consists of 15 residues. CDR1 is DFQATT, CDR2 SNEGSKA, per germline (reference sequence). The sample comes from a study of monozygotic twins with inflammatory bowel disease. Each donor gave less than 3 ml of peripheral blood. Study observations and caveats: Relative clonotype sharing with others was diminished in IBD patients versus healthy twins, particularly with disease activity.

The UMIs contained a 6-nucleotide sample barcode. They were added by template switching during cDNA synthesis. One entry per CDR3 protein, without DNA, is what TCRdb gives after re-calling the 5' RACE reads. Its listing shows about 200,000 distinct CDR3 sequences. J is TRBJ1-5 and V is TRBV20-1. What was sequenced was blood. This receptor was identified in a human donor with ulcerative colitis or Crohn's disease, or a healthy co-twin of an affected twin (not recorded which). CDR3 sequence reads: CSAYGGASGNQPLHF.